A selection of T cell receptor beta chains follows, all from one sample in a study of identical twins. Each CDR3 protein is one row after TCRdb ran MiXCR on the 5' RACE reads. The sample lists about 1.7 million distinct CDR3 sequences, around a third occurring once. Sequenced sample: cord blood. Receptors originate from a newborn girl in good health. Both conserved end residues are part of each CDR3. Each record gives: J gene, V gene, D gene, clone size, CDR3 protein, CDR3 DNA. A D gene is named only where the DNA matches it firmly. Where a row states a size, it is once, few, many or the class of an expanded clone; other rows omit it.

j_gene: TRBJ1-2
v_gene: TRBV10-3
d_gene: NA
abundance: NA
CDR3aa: CAISDVLGYGYTF
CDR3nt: TGTGCCATCAGTGATGTTCTCGGCTATGGCTACACCTTC

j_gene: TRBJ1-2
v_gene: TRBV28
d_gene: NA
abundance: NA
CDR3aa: CASSPGRGGYTF
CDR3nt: TGTGCCAGCAGTCCAGGGAGGGGCGGCTACACCTTC

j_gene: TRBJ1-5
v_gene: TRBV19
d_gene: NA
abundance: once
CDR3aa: CASNPGPWANQPQHF
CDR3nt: TGTGCCAGTAACCCGGGACCCTGGGCCAATCAGCCCCAGCATTTT

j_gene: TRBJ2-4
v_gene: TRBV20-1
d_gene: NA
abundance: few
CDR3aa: CSARARGLGEAKNIQYF
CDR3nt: TGCAGTGCTAGAGCGAGGGGCTTGGGGGAAGCCAAAAACATTCAGTACTTC

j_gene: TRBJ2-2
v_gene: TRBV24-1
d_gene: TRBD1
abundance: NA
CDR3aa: CATSDWDRTKSAGELFF
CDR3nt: TGTGCCACCAGTGATTGGGACAGGACCAAGAGTGCCGGGGAGCTGTTTTTT

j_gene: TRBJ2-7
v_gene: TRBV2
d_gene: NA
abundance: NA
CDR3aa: CASNPAYGGDYEQYF
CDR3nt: TGTGCCAGCAATCCCGCATATGGCGGGGACTACGAGCAGTACTTC

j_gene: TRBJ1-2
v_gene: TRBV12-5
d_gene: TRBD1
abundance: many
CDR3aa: CASGPGQNYGYTF
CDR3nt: TGTGCTAGTGGTCCGGGACAGAACTATGGCTACACCTTC

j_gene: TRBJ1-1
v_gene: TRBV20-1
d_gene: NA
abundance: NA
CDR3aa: CSAGRARDTEAFF
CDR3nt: TGCAGTGCTGGCAGGGCTAGGGACACTGAAGCTTTCTTT

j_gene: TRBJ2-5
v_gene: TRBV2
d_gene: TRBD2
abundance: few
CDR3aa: CASIMGLAVQETQYF
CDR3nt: TGTGCCAGCATCATGGGACTAGCGGTCCAAGAGACCCAGTACTTC

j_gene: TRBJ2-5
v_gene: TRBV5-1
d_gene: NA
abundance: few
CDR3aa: CASSLASVGETQYF
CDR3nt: TGCGCCAGCAGCTTAGCTAGCGTGGGGGAGACCCAGTACTTC

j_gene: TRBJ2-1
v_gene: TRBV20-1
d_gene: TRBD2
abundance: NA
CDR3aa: CSARRLASNEQFF
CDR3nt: TGCAGTGCTAGGAGACTAGCTTCAAATGAGCAGTTCTTC

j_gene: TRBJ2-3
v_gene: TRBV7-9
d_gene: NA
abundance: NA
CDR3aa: CASSHRAPDITDTQYF
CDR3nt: TGTGCCAGCAGCCATCGGGCTCCCGACATCACAGATACGCAGTATTTT

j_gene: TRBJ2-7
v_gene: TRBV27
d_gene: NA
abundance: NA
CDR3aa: CASSYKGDEQYF
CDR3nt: TGTGCCAGCAGTTATAAGGGCGATGAGCAGTACTTC

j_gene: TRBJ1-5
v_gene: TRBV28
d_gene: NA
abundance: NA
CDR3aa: CASSLVLNSNQPQHF
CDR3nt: TGTGCCAGCAGTTTGGTGCTTAATAGCAATCAGCCCCAGCATTTT

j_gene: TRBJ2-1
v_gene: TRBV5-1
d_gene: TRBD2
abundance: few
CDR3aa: CASSLVASGANEQFF
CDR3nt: TGCGCCAGCAGCTTGGTGGCTAGCGGGGCCAATGAGCAGTTCTTC

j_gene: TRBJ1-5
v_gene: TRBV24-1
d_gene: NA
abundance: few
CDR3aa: CATSDPVGGPNQPQHF
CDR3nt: TGTGCCACCAGTGATCCCGTCGGGGGCCCCAATCAGCCCCAGCATTTT

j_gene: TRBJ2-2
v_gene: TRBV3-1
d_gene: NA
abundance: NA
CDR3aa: CASTGYTGELFF
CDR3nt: TGTGCCAGCACAGGATACACCGGGGAGCTGTTTTTT

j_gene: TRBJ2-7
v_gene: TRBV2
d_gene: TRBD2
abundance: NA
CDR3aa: CASRVGRANEQYF
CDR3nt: TGTGCCAGCAGAGTTGGGAGGGCCAATGAGCAGTACTTC

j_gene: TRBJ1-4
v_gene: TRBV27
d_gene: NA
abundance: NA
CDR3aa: CASSAWVGLKGGKLFF
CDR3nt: TGTGCCAGCAGTGCGTGGGTGGGCCTTAAGGGTGGAAAACTGTTTTTT

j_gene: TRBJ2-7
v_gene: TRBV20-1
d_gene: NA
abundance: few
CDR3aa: CSAKAVDRGLHEQYF
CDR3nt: TGCAGTGCTAAGGCCGTGGACCGGGGGCTACACGAGCAGTACTTC

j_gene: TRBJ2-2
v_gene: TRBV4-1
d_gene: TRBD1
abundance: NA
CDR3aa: CASSHADRRNTGELFF
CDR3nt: TGCGCCAGCAGCCACGCGGACAGGCGGAACACCGGGGAGCTGTTTTTT

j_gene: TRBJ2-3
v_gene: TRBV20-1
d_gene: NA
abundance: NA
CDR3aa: CSAIGQYF
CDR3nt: TGCAGTGCTATAGGACAGTATTTT

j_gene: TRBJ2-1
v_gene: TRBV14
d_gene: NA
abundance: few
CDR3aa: CASSQDLVVNEQFF
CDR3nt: TGTGCCAGCAGCCAGGATCTAGTTGTCAATGAGCAGTTCTTC

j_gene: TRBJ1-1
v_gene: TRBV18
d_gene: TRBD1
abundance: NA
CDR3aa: CASSPPTGRLEAFF
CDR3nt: TGTGCCAGCTCACCACCGACAGGGAGACTTGAAGCTTTCTTT

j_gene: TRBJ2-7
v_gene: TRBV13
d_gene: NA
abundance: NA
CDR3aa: CASSHPTVSYEQYF
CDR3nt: TGTGCCAGCAGTCATCCGACGGTCTCCTACGAGCAGTACTTC

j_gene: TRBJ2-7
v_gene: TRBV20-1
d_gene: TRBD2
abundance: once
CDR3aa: CSASGTSGNEQYF
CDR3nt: TGCAGTGCTAGTGGGACTAGCGGGAACGAGCAGTACTTC

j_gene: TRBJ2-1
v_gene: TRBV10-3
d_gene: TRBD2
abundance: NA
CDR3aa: CAISESSGDNEQFF
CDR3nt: TGTGCCATCAGTGAGTCTAGCGGGGACAATGAGCAGTTCTTC

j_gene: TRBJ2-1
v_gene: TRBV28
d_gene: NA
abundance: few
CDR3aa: CASGGWGFGPNNEQFF
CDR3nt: TGTGCCAGCGGGGGTTGGGGGTTCGGACCAAACAATGAGCAGTTCTTC

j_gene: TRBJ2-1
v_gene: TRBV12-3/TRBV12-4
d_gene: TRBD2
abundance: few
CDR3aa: CASSSSGGAVNEQFF
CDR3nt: TGTGCCAGCAGTTCTAGCGGGGGGGCCGTGAATGAGCAGTTCTTC

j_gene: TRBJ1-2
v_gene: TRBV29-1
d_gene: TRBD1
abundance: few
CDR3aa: CSVHRGVNYGYTF
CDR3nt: TGCAGCGTGCACAGGGGAGTGAACTATGGCTACACCTTC

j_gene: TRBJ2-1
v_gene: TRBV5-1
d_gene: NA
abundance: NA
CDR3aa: CASSLTFAGRKFF
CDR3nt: TGCGCCAGCAGCTTGACTTTCGCGGGGAGGAAGTTCTTC

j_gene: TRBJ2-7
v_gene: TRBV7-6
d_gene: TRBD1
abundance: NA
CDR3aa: CASSLLKTGTYEQYF
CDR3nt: TGTGCCAGCAGCCTACTAAAGACAGGGACCTACGAGCAGTACTTC

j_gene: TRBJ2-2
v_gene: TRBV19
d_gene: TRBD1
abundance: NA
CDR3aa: CASFWDRGLNTGELFF
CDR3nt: TGTGCCAGTTTCTGGGACAGGGGCTTAAACACCGGGGAGCTGTTTTTT